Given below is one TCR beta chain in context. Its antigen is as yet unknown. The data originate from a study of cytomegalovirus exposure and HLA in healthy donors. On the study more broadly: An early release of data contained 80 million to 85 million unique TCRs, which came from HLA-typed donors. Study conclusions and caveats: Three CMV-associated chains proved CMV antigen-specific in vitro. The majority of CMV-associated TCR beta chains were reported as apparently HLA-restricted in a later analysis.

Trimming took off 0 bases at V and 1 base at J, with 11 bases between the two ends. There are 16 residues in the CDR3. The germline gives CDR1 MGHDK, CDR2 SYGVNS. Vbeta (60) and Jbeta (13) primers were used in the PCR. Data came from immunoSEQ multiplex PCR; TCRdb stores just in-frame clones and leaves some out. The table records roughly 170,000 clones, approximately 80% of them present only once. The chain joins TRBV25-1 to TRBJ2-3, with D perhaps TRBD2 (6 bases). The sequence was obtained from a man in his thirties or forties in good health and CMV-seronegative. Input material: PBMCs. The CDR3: CASSEYRGARTDTQYF. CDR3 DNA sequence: TGTGCCAGCAGTGAATACCGCGGGGCACGCACAGATACGCAGTATTTT.